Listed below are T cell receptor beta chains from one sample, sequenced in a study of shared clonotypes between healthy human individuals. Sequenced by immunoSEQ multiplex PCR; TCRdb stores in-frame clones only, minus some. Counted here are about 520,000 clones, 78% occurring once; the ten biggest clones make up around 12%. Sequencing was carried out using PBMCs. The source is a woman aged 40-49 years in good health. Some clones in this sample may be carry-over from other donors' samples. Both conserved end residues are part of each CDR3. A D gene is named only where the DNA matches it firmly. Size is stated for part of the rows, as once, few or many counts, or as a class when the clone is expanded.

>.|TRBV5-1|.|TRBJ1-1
CASSLGSLNTEAFF
TGCGCCAGCAGCTTGGGGAGCCTGAACACTGAAGCTTTCTTT
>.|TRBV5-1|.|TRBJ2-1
CASSRLPTSSYNEQFF
TGCGCCAGCAGCCGACTCCCGACGAGCTCCTACAATGAGCAGTTCTTC
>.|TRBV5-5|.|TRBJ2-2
CASSLAGAGDTGELFF
TGTGCCAGCAGCTTGGCCGGGGCAGGGGACACCGGGGAGCTGTTTTTT
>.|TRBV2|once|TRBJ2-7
CASSYPRESSYEQYF
TGTGCCAGCAGTTATCCTAGGGAAAGCTCCTACGAGCAGTACTTC
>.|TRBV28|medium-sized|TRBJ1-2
CASSFGVDGYTF
TGTGCCAGCAGTTTCGGGGTTGATGGCTACACCTTC
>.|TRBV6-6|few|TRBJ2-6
CASRPPQIGANVLTF
TGTGCCAGCCGGCCACCGCAGATAGGGGCCAACGTCCTGACTTTC
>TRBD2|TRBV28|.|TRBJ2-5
CASTLGRVETQYF
TGTGCCAGCACCTTGGGGAGGGTGGAGACCCAGTACTTC
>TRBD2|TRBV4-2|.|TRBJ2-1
CASSEGSSGAYNEQFF
TGTGCCAGCAGCGAGGGGTCTAGCGGAGCTTACAATGAGCAGTTCTTC
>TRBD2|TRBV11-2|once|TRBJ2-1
CASSLGTSSYNEQFF
TGTGCCAGCAGCCTCGGGACTAGCAGCTACAATGAGCAGTTCTTC
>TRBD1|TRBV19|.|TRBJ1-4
CASGVTGGSTNEKLFF
TGTGCCAGTGGTGTCACAGGGGGTAGCACTAATGAAAAACTGTTTTTT
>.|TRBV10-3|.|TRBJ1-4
CAISEQGMTNEKLFF
TGTGCCATCAGTGAGCAGGGGATGACTAATGAAAAACTGTTTTTT
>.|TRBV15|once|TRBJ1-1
CATSRVQATEAFF
TGTGCCACCAGCAGAGTGCAGGCCACTGAAGCTTTCTTT
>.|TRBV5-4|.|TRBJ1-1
CASSLRVTGLGEAFF
TGTGCCAGCAGCTTGAGAGTAACGGGACTGGGTGAAGCTTTCTTT
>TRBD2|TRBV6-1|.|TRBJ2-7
CASSDPLAGGLNEQYF
TGTGCCAGCAGTGACCCACTAGCGGGAGGGCTGAACGAGCAGTACTTC
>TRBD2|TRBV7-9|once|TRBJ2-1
CASSLAVGMGGLF
TGTGCCAGCAGCTTAGCTGTGGGAATGGGAGGGCTCTTC
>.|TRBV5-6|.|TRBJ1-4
CASSLGGLRTNEKLFF
TGTGCCAGCAGCTTGGGGGGCTTGAGGACTAATGAAAAACTGTTTTTT
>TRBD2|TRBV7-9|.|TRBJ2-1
CASSLGASGSSEQFF
TGTGCCAGCAGCTTAGGGGCTAGCGGGAGTAGTGAGCAGTTCTTC
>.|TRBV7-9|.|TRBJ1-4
CASSLGYSTNEKLFF
TGTGCCAGCAGCTTAGGGTATTCAACTAATGAAAAACTGTTTTTT
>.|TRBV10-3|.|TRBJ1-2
CAISDGARLGYTF
TGTGCCATCAGCGACGGGGCCCGTCTTGGCTACACCTTC
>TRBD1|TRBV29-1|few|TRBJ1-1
CSVLHPTGTEAFF
TGCAGCGTCTTACACCCGACAGGGACTGAAGCTTTCTTT
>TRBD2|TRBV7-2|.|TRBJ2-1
CASSRLAGAYNEQFF
TGTGCCAGCAGCCGCCTAGCGGGAGCTTACAATGAGCAGTTCTTC
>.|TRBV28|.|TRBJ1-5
CASTLRDLGRNQPQHF
TGTGCCAGCACTTTACGGGACCTAGGTCGGAATCAGCCCCAGCATTTT
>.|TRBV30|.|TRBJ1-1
CAWSVFSPTVNTEAFF
TGTGCCTGGAGTGTATTCTCACCGACGGTGAACACTGAAGCTTTCTTT
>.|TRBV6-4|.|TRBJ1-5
CARKGQGNQPQHF
TGTGCCAGGAAGGGGCAGGGTAATCAGCCCCAGCATTTT
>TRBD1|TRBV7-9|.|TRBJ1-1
CASKGQGAGTEAFF
TGTGCCAGCAAGGGACAGGGGGCAGGGACTGAAGCTTTCTTT
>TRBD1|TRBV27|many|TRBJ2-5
CASSRTTGLETQYF
TGTGCCAGCAGTCGAACGACAGGGTTGGAGACCCAGTACTTC